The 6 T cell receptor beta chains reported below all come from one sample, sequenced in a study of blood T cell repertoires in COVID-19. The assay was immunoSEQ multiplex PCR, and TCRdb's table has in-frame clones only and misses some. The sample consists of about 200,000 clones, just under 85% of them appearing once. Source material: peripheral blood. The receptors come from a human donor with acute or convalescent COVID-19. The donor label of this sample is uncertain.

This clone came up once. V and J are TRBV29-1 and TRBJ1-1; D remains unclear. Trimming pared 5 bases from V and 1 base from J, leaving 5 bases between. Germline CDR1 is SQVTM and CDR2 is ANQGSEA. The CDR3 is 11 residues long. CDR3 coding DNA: TGCAGCGTTATCCGGAACACTGAAGCTTTCTTT. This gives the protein CSVIRNTEAFF. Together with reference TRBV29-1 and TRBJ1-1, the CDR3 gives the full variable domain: SAVISQKPSRDICQRGTSLTIQCQVDSQVTMMFWYRQQPGQSLTLIATANQGSEATYESGFVIDKFPISRPNLTFSTLTVSNMSPEDSSIYLCSVIRNTEAFFGQGTRLTVV.

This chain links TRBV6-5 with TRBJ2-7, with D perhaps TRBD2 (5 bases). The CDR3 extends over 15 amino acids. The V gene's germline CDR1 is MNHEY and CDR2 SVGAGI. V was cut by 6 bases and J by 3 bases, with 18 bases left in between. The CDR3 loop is CASRELASSSYEQYF. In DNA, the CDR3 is TGTGCCAGCAGGGAGTTGGCTAGCAGTAGCTACGAGCAGTACTTC.

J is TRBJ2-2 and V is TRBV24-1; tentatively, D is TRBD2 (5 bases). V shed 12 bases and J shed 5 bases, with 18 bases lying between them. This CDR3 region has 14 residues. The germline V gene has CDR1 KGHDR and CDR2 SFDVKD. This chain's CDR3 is CAVKSRGFTGELFF. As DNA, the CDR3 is TGTGCCGTAAAAAGCCGGGGTTTTACCGGGGAGCTGTTTTTT.

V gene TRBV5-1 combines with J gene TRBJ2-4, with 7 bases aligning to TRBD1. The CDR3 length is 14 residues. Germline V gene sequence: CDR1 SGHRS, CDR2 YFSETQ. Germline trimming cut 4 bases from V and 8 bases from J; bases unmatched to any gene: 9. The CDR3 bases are TGCGCCAGCAGCGGCAGGGGGTTTGAGGACATTCAGTACTTC. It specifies CASSGRGFEDIQYF.

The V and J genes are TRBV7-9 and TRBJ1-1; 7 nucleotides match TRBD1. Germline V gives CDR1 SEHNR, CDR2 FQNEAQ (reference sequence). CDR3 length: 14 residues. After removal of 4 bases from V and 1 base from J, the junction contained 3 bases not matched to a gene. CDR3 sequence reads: CASSSGQTNTEAFF. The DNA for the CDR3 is TGTGCCAGCAGCTCGGGACAGACGAACACTGAAGCTTTCTTT.

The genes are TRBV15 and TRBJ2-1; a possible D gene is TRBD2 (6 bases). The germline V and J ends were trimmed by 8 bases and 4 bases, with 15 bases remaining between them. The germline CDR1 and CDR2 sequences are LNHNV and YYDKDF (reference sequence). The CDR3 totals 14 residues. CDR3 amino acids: CATSGRELYNEQFF. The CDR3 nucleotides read TGTGCCACCTCTGGTCGGGAGTTGTACAATGAGCAGTTCTTC.